This TCR beta chain derives from a study of T cells in Graves' hyperthyroidism and ophthalmopathy. On the study more broadly: Before treatment of any kind, peripheral blood was taken at initial diagnosis.

The TCR beta CDR3 regions underwent amplification using RNA transcripts as the source. First-round RT-PCR of the TCR CDR3 relied on the HTBI primer set. MiXCR, run by TCRdb on the multiplex PCR reads, gives a single entry per CDR3 protein. The sample has over 450,000 distinct CDR3 sequences, about 15% seen once. This clonotype was counted at least ten times. V gave up 2 bases and J gave up 0 bases, with 13 bases separating them. The length of the CDR3 is 17 residues. Clinical Activity Scores of at least 3, NOSPECS grades of at least 4 and durations under 3 months characterized ophthalmopathy patients. Patients were excluded for uncontrolled infection, other autoimmune disease, pregnancy or lactation. The PBMCs were sourced from fresh peripheral blood (around 9.9 ml).

This clonotype was sampled from a woman between 18 and 29 years old with Graves' ophthalmopathy. Sequencing input: blood. The chain couples TRBV6-7 to TRBJ2-2; no clear D. TRBV6-7 has ORF status, its function being uncertain. CDR3 amino acids: CASSYPTGTANTGELFF. In DNA, the CDR3 is TGTGCCAGCAGTTACCCCACGGGTACAGCGAACACCGGGGAGCTGTTTTTT.